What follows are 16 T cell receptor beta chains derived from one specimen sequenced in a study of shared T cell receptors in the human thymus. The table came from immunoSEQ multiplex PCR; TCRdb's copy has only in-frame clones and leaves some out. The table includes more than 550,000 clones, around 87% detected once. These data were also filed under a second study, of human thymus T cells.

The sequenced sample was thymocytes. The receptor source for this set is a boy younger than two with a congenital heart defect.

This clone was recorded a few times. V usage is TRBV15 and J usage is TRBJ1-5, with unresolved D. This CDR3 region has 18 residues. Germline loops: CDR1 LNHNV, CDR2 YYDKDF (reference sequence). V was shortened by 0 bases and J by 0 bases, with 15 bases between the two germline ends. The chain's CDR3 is CATSRDGLGKYSNQPQHF. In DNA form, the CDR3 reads TGTGCCACCAGCAGAGATGGCCTCGGGAAGTATAGCAATCAGCCCCAGCATTTT.

The DNA of the CDR3 is TGTGCCAGCAGTCTCCCGGGGGGGTCACCAACAGATACGCAGTATTTT. Protein: CASSLPGGSPTDTQYF. This rearrangement joins TRBV28 to TRBJ2-3; 8 bases are shared with TRBD2. This CDR3 is 16 amino acids long. Germline CDR1 and CDR2: MDHEN and SYDVKM. V lost 5 bases and J lost 3; bases outside the gene matches: 10.

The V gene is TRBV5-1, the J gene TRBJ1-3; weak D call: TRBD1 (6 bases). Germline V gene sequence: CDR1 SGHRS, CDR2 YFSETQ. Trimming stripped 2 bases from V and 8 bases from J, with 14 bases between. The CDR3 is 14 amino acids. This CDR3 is CASSLRDKEDTIYF. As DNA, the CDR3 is TGCGCCAGCAGCTTAAGGGACAAGGAAGACACCATATATTTT.

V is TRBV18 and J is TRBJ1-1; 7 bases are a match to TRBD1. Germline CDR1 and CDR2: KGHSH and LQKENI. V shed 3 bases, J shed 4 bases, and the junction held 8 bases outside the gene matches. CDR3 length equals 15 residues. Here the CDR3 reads CASSPGIHRGTEAFF. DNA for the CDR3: TGTGCCAGCTCACCGGGCATTCACAGGGGCACTGAAGCTTTCTTT.

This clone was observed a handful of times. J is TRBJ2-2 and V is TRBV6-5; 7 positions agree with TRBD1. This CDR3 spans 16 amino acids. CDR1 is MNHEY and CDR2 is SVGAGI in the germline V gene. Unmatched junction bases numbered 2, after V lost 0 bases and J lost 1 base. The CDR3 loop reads CASSYSRTGNTGELFF. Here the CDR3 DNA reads TGTGCCAGCAGTTACTCGAGGACAGGGAACACCGGGGAGCTGTTTTTT.

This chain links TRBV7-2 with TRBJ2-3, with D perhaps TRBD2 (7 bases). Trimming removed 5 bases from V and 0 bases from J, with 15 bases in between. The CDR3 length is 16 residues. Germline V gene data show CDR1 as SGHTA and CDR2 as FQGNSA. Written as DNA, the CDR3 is TGTGCCAGCAGCCCAAGGGGGGGGACTAGCACAGATACGCAGTATTTT. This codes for CASSPRGGTSTDTQYF.

CDR3 loop: CASRWGLAETYEQYF. As DNA, the CDR3 is TGCGCCAGCAGGTGGGGACTAGCGGAGACCTACGAGCAGTACTTC. J is TRBJ2-7 and V is TRBV5-1; 11 bases are a match to TRBD2. Germline CDR1 and CDR2: SGHRS and YFSETQ. Trimming removed 5 bases from V and 2 bases from J; junction bases left unmatched: 6. CDR3 length: 15 residues.

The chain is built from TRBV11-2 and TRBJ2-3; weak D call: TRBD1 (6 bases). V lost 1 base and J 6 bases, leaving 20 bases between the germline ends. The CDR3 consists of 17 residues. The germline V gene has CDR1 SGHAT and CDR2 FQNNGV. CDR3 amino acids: CASSLGTGWVCTDTQYF. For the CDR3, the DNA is TGTGCCAGCAGCTTAGGCACAGGGTGGGTTTGTACGGATACGCAGTATTTT.

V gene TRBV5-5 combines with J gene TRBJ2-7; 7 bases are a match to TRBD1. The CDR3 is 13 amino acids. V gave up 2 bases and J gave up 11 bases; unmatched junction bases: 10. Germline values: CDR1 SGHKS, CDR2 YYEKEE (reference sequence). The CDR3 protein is CASSFSEGAKEYF. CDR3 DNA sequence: TGTGCCAGCAGCTTCTCCGAGGGGGCGAAGGAGTACTTC.

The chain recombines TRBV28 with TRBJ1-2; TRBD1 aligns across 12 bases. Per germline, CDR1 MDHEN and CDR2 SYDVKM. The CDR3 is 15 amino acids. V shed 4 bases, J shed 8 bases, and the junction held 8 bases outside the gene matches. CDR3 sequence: CASSSHGTGGAGYTF. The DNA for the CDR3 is TGTGCCAGCAGTTCTCATGGGACAGGGGGCGCGGGCTACACCTTC.

Written as DNA, the CDR3 is TGTGCCAGCAGTTTAGAAGGACAACTGTACGAGCAGTACTTC. As protein: CASSLEGQLYEQYF. The chain employs TRBV28 and TRBJ2-7; maybe TRBD1 (5 bases). Trimming took 2 bases from V and 4 from J, leaving 12 bases between them. The CDR3 is 14 amino acids. Germline V CDR1 and CDR2: MDHEN, SYDVKM. Full variable domain (missing parts from reference TRBV28 and TRBJ2-7): DVKVTQSSRYLVKRTGEKVFLECVQDMDHENMFWYRQDPGLGLRLIYFSYDVKMKEKGDIPEGYSVSREKKERFSLILESASTNQTSMYLCASSLEGQLYEQYFGPGTRLTVT.

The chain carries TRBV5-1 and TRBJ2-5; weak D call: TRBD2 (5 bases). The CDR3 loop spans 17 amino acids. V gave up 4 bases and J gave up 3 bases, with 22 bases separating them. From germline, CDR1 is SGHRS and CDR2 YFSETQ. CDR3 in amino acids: CASSPRGWCSPEETQYF. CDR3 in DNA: TGCGCCAGCAGCCCCCGGGGTTGGTGCAGCCCGGAAGAGACCCAGTACTTC.

Here the CDR3 DNA reads TGCGCCAGCAGCCAAGATGGGAGGACTAGCGGGAGACAAGAGACCCAGTACTTC. Its translation: CASSQDGRTSGRQETQYF. The gene calls are TRBV4-1 and TRBJ2-5; 13 bases map to TRBD2. Trimming took 0 bases from V and 2 from J; bases not matched to a gene: 6. Germline V CDR1 and CDR2: MGHRA, YSYEKL. CDR3 size: 18 residues.

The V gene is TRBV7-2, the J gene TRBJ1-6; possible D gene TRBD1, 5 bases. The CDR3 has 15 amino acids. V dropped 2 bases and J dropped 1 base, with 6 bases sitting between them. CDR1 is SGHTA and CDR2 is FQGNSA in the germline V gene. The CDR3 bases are TGTGCCAGCAGCTTAAGGGGTTCCTATAATTCACCCCTCCACTTT. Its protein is CASSLRGSYNSPLHF.

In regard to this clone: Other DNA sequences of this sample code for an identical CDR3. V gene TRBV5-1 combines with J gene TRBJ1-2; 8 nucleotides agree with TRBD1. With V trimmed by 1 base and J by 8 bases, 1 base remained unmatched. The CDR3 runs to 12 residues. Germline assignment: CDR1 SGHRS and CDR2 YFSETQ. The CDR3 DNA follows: TGCGCCAGCAGCTTGACAGGGGGGGGCTACACCTTC. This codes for CASSLTGGGYTF.

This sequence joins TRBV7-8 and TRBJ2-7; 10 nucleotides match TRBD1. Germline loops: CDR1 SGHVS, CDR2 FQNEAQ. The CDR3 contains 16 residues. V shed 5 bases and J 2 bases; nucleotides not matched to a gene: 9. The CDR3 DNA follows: TGTGCCAGCAGCGCCCCGGGACAGGGGACCCCCTACGAGCAGTACTTC. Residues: CASSAPGQGTPYEQYF.